This entry features one T cell receptor (beta chain) sequence. CDR3 length: 15 residues. The ends were cut back, 0 bases at V and 3 bases at J, with 10 bases in the middle. CDR1 and CDR2 (germline): SGHRS, YFSETQ. The sample belongs to a study of cytomegalovirus exposure and HLA in healthy donors. Use of 60 Vbeta and 13 Jbeta primers characterized the PCR. Sequencing was performed with immunoSEQ multiplex PCR; in TCRdb, only in-frame clones are kept and a portion is missing. The data hold about 180,000 clones, with less than 85% observed a single time. The source is a man aged 40-55 years in good health and CMV-seronegative. The specimen was PBMCs. The gene calls are TRBV5-1 and TRBJ1-3; the D gene is possibly TRBD1 (5 bases). CDR3 loop: CASSLGYRSGNTIYF. Here the CDR3 DNA reads TGCGCCAGCAGCTTGGGCTACAGGAGTGGAAACACCATATATTTT.